These 8 T cell receptor beta chains originate from one sample sequenced in a study of cytomegalovirus exposure and HLA in healthy donors. PCR employed 60 Vbeta and 13 Jbeta primers. Some clones are missing from TCRdb's copy, which holds only in-frame ones; the method was immunoSEQ multiplex PCR. There are about 120,000 clones in the sample; roughly 80% occur only once, and roughly 6.2% lies in the top ten. The sequenced material came from PBMCs. The receptors stem from a man aged 25 to 40 in good health and CMV-seropositive.

V is TRBV2 and J is TRBJ2-5; 7 nucleotides align to TRBD1. The J call is in doubt because the DNA end fits TRBJ2-7 better. Germline values: CDR1 SNHLY, CDR2 FYNNEI. CDR3 length: 12 amino acids. The CDR3 coding sequence is TGTGCCAGCAGTGCAGGGGGCTACGAGCAGTACTTC. Amino acids: CASSAGGYEQYF.

The chain recombines TRBV9 with TRBJ2-3; possible D gene TRBD2, 6 bases. The CDR3 contains 15 residues. Deletions cut 4 bases from V and 1 base from J, with 13 bases between. Germline values: CDR1 SGDLS, CDR2 YYNGEE. DNA for the CDR3: TGTGCCAGCAGCCCCCGACCGGGAGGCACAGATACGCAGTATTTT. Translating gives CASSPRPGGTDTQYF.

V is TRBV4-1 and J is TRBJ2-3, with 8 nucleotides matching TRBD1. This CDR3 has 17 residues. Germline V CDR1 and CDR2: MGHRA, YSYEKL. The J segment lost 1 base and the V segment lost 3 bases, leaving 9 bases of the junction unmatched. In DNA form, the CDR3 reads TGCGCCAGCAGCCATCCCAGACCGGGACAGGGCACAGATACGCAGTATTTT. It yields the protein CASSHPRPGQGTDTQYF.

This clone has more than one count but fewer than ten. CDR3 in DNA: TGCAGCGTTGATCGACAGGGGATGAACACTGAAGCTTTCTTT. Its translation: CSVDRQGMNTEAFF. The gene calls are TRBV29-1 and TRBJ1-1, with 8 bases that match TRBD1. Germline CDR1 is SQVTM and CDR2 is ANQGSEA. This CDR3 is built from 14 residues. V lost 3 bases to trimming and J lost 0 bases; unmatched junction nucleotides: 3.

J is TRBJ2-3 and V is TRBV30; 13 nucleotides agree with TRBD2. The CDR3 length is 16 residues. Per germline, CDR1 GTSNPN and CDR2 SVGIG (reference sequence). With V trimmed by 8 bases and J by 0 bases, 8 bases remained unmatched. CDR3 coding DNA: TGTGCCGTAGGGACTAGCGGGGCTATTAGCACAGATACGCAGTATTTT. Its translation: CAVGTSGAISTDTQYF.

This clone was seen a few times. The chain carries TRBV28 and TRBJ1-2; 7 nucleotides agree with TRBD1. The CDR3 runs to 15 residues. J gave up 3 bases and V 1 base, and 5 bases lay outside the gene matches. The germline CDR1 and CDR2 sequences are MDHEN and SYDVKM. CDR3 sequence (DNA): TGTGCCAGCAGTTTATTAGGCAGGGGGGACTATGGCTACACCTTC. The encoded protein is CASSLLGRGDYGYTF.

This chain joins TRBV6-6 and TRBJ1-4, with 8 bases that match TRBD1. This CDR3 spans 14 amino acids. Germline V gene sequence: CDR1 MNHNY, CDR2 SVGAGI (reference sequence). V lost 2 bases and J lost 5; bases outside the gene matches: 1. CDR3 residues: CASSYNRGNEKLFF. DNA for the CDR3: TGTGCCAGCAGTTACAACAGGGGGAATGAAAAACTGTTTTTT.

This clone was counted once. The chain recombines TRBV28 with TRBJ1-2, with D unresolved. Germline-derived CDR1 and CDR2 are MDHEN and SYDVKM. Trimming shortened V by 3 bases and J by 5 bases, and 16 bases separated the two germline ends. CDR3 length: 15 amino acids. DNA of the CDR3: TGTGCCAGCAGTTTCCGCACCTATTCCTCTTATGGCTACACCTTC. It translates to CASSFRTYSSYGYTF.